This paragraph reports one T cell receptor (beta chain). As yet, its antigen is unknown. This specimen belongs to a study of radiotherapy plus CTLA-4 blockade in lung cancer. Measured with immunoSEQ multiplex PCR; TCRdb has only the in-frame clones, and not every one. The sample lists tens of thousands of clones, approximately 80% occurring once. V was trimmed by 8 bases and J by 9 bases, leaving 17 bases between them. CDR3 size: 12 residues. Germline-derived CDR1 and CDR2 are MDHEN and SYDVKM. General study results and limits: An expansion of tumor-derived TCR clones occurred in blood after radiotherapy plus ipilimumab.

The chain couples TRBV28 to TRBJ2-7, with D maybe TRBD1 (6 bases). This receptor was obtained from a human donor with non-small cell lung cancer whose response to radiotherapy plus ipilimumab could not be evaluated. This specimen consisted of peripheral blood, obtained from a patient treated with radiotherapy plus ipilimumab. CDR3 sequence (DNA): TGTGCCAGCCGGGACAATCTTTTGGGGCAGTACTTC. This codes for CASRDNLLGQYF.